This record looks at one T cell receptor beta chain sequence and its context. Its target is not known. This record belongs to a study of a mutant IDH1 vaccine in newly diagnosed glioma. Study context: Treated patients were roughly 60% male, approximately 38% female, mean age approximately 42 years. Radiotherapy, temozolomide, or both had been given previously, and both were given to most.

As for time point: baseline, week 1 (first vaccination visit). Stated treatment: pre-vaccination baseline after standard-of-care therapy. Newly diagnosed WHO grade 3 or 4 IDH1-mutant, ATRX-lost astrocytomas were identified in the donors. General study results and limits: Pseudoprogression seemed unrelated to changes in top peripheral T cell clonotypes.

Sequencing was performed with immunoSEQ multiplex PCR; in TCRdb, only in-frame clones are kept and a portion is missing. The sample contains around 82,000 clones, over 70% of which appear only once. J lost 5 bases, V lost 3 bases, and 8 bases had no gene match. The CDR3 loop spans 15 amino acids. In germline, CDR1 is MGHDK, CDR2 SYGVNS. Sequencing used PBMCs, obtained from a glioma patient treated with radiotherapy, temozolomide or both. The chain combines TRBV25-1 with TRBJ1-1; 8 bases match TRBD1. The TCR originated in a man between 40 and 49 years old with glioma. Some clones in this sample may be carry-over from other donors' samples. DNA of the CDR3: TGTGCCAGCAGTGATCAATCGACAGGGGAGACTGAAGCTTTCTTT. Its translation: CASSDQSTGETEAFF.